A single sample gave rise to the 18 T cell receptor beta chains below, sequenced in a study of OX40 agonist ivuxolimab in advanced cancers. The assay was immunoSEQ multiplex PCR, and TCRdb's table has in-frame clones only and misses some. The sample includes about 100,000 clones, about 91% of them seen just once. Sequenced here: CD4+ or CD8+ T cells sorted from blood, sampled in a trial of the OX40 agonist ivuxolimab. The receptors stem from an adult with an advanced solid tumor such as melanoma, head and neck, liver or kidney cancer.

This sequence joins TRBV11-2 and TRBJ2-1; 10 bases map to TRBD2. The CDR3 length is 17 residues. Germline V gives CDR1 SGHAT, CDR2 FQNNGV. J was trimmed by 9 bases and V by 3 bases; bases with no gene match: 14. The CDR3 bases are TGTGCCAGCAGCTTTCAACTTCTAAGCGGGAGGGCCGGTGAGCAGTTCTTC. The encoded protein is CASSFQLLSGRAGEQFF.

The rearrangement uses TRBV30 and TRBJ2-7, with D possibly being TRBD1 (6 bases). Germline V gene data show CDR1 as GTSNPN and CDR2 as SVGIG (reference sequence). The CDR3 sequence is 10 residues long. V lost 5 bases and J 12 bases, leaving 14 bases between the germline ends. CDR3 nucleotide sequence: TGTGCCTGGGGAACAGGGAGACGGTACTTC. Amino acids: CAWGTGRRYF.

DNA for the CDR3: TGTGCCAGCAGCTTTCTCCTAGCGGGGGGCTACGAGCAGTACTTC. Encoded protein: CASSFLLAGGYEQYF. The rearrangement uses TRBV5-6 and TRBJ2-7, with 11 bases aligning to TRBD2. The length of the CDR3 is 15 residues. Germline lookup yields CDR1 SGHDT and CDR2 YYEEEE. With 2 bases clipped from V and 3 bases from J, the junction kept 4 bases outside the gene matches.

J is TRBJ2-1 and V is TRBV15; tentatively, D is TRBD1 or TRBD2 (5 bases each). The CDR3 runs 16 residues. The germline V gene has CDR1 LNHNV and CDR2 YYDKDF (reference sequence). Between the trimmed V and J ends, which lost 0 bases and 4 bases, there was a span of 13 bases. The CDR3 sequence is CATSRDLGELYNEQFF. In DNA form, the CDR3 reads TGTGCCACCAGCAGAGATTTGGGGGAGCTATACAATGAGCAGTTCTTC.

CDR3 DNA: TGTGCCAGCAGCCTACGGACTAGCGGGCTTAGCTCCTACAATGAGCAGTTCTTC. It translates to CASSLRTSGLSSYNEQFF. The chain couples TRBV7-2 to TRBJ2-1; TRBD2 aligns across 11 bases. Germline CDR1 reads SGHTA; CDR2 reads FQGNSA. With V trimmed by 5 bases and J by 0 bases, 9 bases remained unmatched. The CDR3 length is 18 residues.

The CDR3 spells CASTWTSGSEEQFF. Here the CDR3 DNA reads TGTGCCAGCACCTGGACTAGCGGGAGTGAAGAGCAGTTCTTC. The genes are TRBV6-1 and TRBJ2-1; 13 positions match TRBD2. The CDR3 has 14 amino acids. Germline CDR1 reads MNHNS; CDR2 reads SASEGT. The V gene end was trimmed by 7 bases and the J gene end by 10 bases; junction bases not matched to a gene: 7.

The chain carries TRBV27 and TRBJ2-1, with 9 bases aligning to TRBD2. V shed 1 base and J 8 bases; nucleotides not matched to a gene: 9. This CDR3 comprises 16 residues. Germline V gene lookup returns CDR1 MNHEY and CDR2 SMNVEV (reference sequence). The DNA of the CDR3 is TGTGCCAGCAGTTTATATGGTAGCGGGAGTCGCGATGAGCAGTTCTTC. It encodes CASSLYGSGSRDEQFF.

This clone was seen once. The rearrangement links TRBV20-1 to TRBJ2-3, with a possible D match to TRBD1 (5 bases). The V end lost 5 bases, the J end lost 5 bases, and 8 bases lay between the germline ends. CDR1 DFQATT and CDR2 SNEGSKA come from the germline V gene (reference sequence). The CDR3 is made up of 11 amino acids. The CDR3 DNA reads as TGCAGTGCTGACAGCCTAGATACGCAGTATTTT. Amino acid sequence: CSADSLDTQYF.

The J gene is TRBJ1-4, the V gene TRBV6-1; D is uncertain. The length of the CDR3 is 12 residues. Germline V gene data show CDR1 as MNHNS and CDR2 as SASEGT. Trimming removed 8 bases from V and 6 bases from J, with 10 bases in between. CDR3 DNA sequence: TGTGCCAGCCCTGAGGAGGATGAAAAACTGTTTTTT. Its translation: CASPEEDEKLFF.

The V and J genes are TRBV5-6 and TRBJ2-1; TRBD2 might be the D (6 bases). This CDR3 spans 13 amino acids. CDR1 is SGHDT, CDR2 YYEEEE, per germline. The V gene lost 2 bases and the J gene lost 8 bases, with 11 bases spanning the gap. The CDR3 is CASSLGTRDEQFF. The CDR3 region has the DNA TGTGCCAGCAGCTTAGGGACTCGAGATGAGCAGTTCTTC.

The CDR3 sequence: CASSPRTGEGNQPQHF. CDR3 DNA sequence: TGTGCCAGCTCACCAAGGACAGGGGAAGGTAATCAGCCCCAGCATTTT. The J gene is TRBJ1-5, the V gene TRBV18; 9 nucleotides match TRBD1. CDR3 length equals 16 residues. The V gene end was trimmed by 2 bases and the J gene end by 4 bases; junction bases not matched to a gene: 6. CDR1 is KGHSH and CDR2 is LQKENI in the germline V gene.

The V call is TRBV5-1, the J call TRBJ2-7, with 9 nucleotides matching TRBD1. The CDR3 is made up of 15 amino acids. In germline, CDR1 is SGHRS, CDR2 YFSETQ. Losses at the gene ends were 4 bases for V and 7 bases for J; bases not matched to a gene: 12. The CDR3: CASSPERTGAREQYF. DNA of the CDR3: TGCGCCAGCAGCCCGGAAAGGACAGGGGCACGAGAGCAGTACTTC.

With respect to this clone: Other DNA sequences in this specimen translate into the identical CDR3. The V call is TRBV28, the J call TRBJ1-3; D possibly corresponds to TRBD1 (5 bases). The length of the CDR3 is 14 residues. Germline V lookup: CDR1 MDHEN, CDR2 SYDVKM. The germline V and J ends were trimmed by 2 bases and 3 bases, with 8 bases remaining between them. The CDR3 DNA sequence: TGTGCCAGCAGTTTAGGGGGAAGTGGAAACACCATATATTTT. Encoded protein: CASSLGGSGNTIYF.

V and J are TRBV10-3 and TRBJ2-7; tentatively, D is TRBD1 or TRBD2 (5 bases each). Germline loops: CDR1 ENHRY, CDR2 SYGVKD. The CDR3 contains 15 residues. V lost 3 bases and J lost 2, with 14 bases in between. The CDR3 protein is CAISESGTGPYEQYF. The CDR3 DNA reads as TGTGCCATCAGTGAATCCGGGACGGGACCCTACGAGCAGTACTTC.

The chain carries TRBV19 and TRBJ2-6; D may be TRBD1 (5 bases). The germline V and J ends were trimmed by 4 bases and 3 bases, with 13 bases remaining between them. Looked up from germline, CDR1 is LNHDA and CDR2 is SQIVND (reference sequence). This CDR3 region has 16 residues. The CDR3 reads CASSTVGTGGANVLTF. The CDR3 coding sequence is TGTGCCAGTAGTACGGTGGGTACAGGTGGGGCCAACGTCCTGACTTTC.

The chain joins TRBV9 to TRBJ2-2; TRBD2 matches 8 bases. The CDR3 runs 16 residues. Germline V gene lookup returns CDR1 SGDLS and CDR2 YYNGEE. Losses at the gene ends were 0 bases for V and 6 bases for J; bases not matched to a gene: 7. The CDR3 protein is CASSVEAGVLAGELFF. CDR3 DNA sequence: TGTGCCAGCAGCGTAGAAGCGGGAGTCTTAGCCGGGGAGCTGTTTTTT.

This rearrangement joins TRBV7-2 to TRBJ1-4; no reliable D call. The V end lost 3 bases, the J end lost 2 bases, and 7 bases lay between the germline ends. The CDR3 loop spans 14 amino acids. CDR1 SGHTA and CDR2 FQGNSA come from the germline V gene. In nucleotides, the CDR3 is TGTGCCAGCAGCTTGATGCGGACTAATGAAAAACTGTTTTTT. Protein product: CASSLMRTNEKLFF.

The chain carries TRBV4-1 and TRBJ2-2; a weak D match, TRBD2 (5 bases). The germline V and J ends were trimmed by 4 bases and 1 base, with 13 bases remaining between them. The CDR3 totals 16 residues. Germline V CDR1 and CDR2: MGHRA, YSYEKL. In nucleotides, the CDR3 is TGCGCCAGCAGCCCCATCTTTAGCGTGAACACCGGGGAGCTGTTTTTT. It yields the protein CASSPIFSVNTGELFF.